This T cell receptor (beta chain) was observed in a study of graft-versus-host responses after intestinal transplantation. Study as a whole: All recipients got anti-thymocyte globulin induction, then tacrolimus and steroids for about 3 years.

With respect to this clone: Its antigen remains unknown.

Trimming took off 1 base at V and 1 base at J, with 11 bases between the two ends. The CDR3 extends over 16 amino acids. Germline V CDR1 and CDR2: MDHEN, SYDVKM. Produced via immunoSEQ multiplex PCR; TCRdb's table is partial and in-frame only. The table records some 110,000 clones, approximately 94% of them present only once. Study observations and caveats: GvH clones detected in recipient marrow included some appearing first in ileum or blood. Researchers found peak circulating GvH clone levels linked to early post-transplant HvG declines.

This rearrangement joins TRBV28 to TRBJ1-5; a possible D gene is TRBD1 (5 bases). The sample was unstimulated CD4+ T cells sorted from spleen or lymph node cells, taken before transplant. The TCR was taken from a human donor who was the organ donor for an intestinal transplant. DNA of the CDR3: TGTGCCAGCAGTTTATATAGGGCAGGGAGCAATCAGCCCCAGCATTTT. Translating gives CASSLYRAGSNQPQHF.